This T cell receptor beta chain was captured in a study of T cell responses to AZD1222 COVID-19 vaccine. This clone was recorded only once. Trimming removed 0 bases from V and 2 bases from J, with 11 bases in between. Germline assignment: CDR1 LGHNA and CDR2 YNFKEQ. This CDR3 contains 15 residues. Profiled with immunoSEQ multiplex PCR; TCRdb holds only in-frame clones, not every one. The sample consists of about 150,000 clones, approximately 94% of them appearing once. Sequencing used peripheral blood, obtained on day 0 of AZD1222 vaccination. The chain has TRBV4-2 and TRBJ2-7; maybe TRBD1 (6 bases). This receptor was obtained from an adult in good health. CDR3 in amino acids: CASSQEAQGPYEQYF. The CDR3 DNA is TGTGCCAGCAGCCAAGAAGCCCAGGGGCCCTACGAGCAGTACTTC.